A single sample is the source of the 20 T cell receptor beta chains below, sequenced in a study of tumor and adjacent non-tumor tissue in lung cancer. No cell sorting was done before RNA was extracted from the tissue. A modified ARM-PCR protocol with three rounds of nested PCR amplified TCRbeta. TCRdb re-analysed the multiplex PCR reads in MiXCR, keeping a single row per CDR3 protein. The sample shows approximately 120,000 distinct CDR3 sequences, 60% to 70% of them seen only once. The sequenced sample consisted of lung tumor tissue. Source of these receptors: a man between 25 and 39 years old with non-small cell lung cancer.

The rearrangement joins TRBV7-9 to TRBJ2-5, with TRBD2 identical over 10 bases. The J segment lost 0 bases and the V segment lost 7 bases, leaving 5 bases of the junction unmatched. The germline gives CDR1 SEHNR, CDR2 FQNEAQ (reference sequence). The CDR3 is 15 amino acids. The CDR3 spells CASTRTSGDQETQYF. Written as DNA, the CDR3 is TGTGCCAGCACGCGAACTAGCGGGGACCAAGAGACCCAGTACTTC.

This clonotype came up once. One end of the junction is discordant with germline, which a read error may explain. The gene calls are TRBV20-1 and TRBJ1-2; D not certain. The germline V gene has CDR1 DFQATT and CDR2 SNEGSKA (reference sequence). This CDR3 is built from 15 residues. As DNA, the CDR3 is TGCAGTGCTTATGCGGTTTCAGGCACGAACTATGGCTACAGCTTC. As protein: CSAYAVSGTNYGYSF.

Of note for this clonotype: A much more abundant neighbour one base away suggests this may be a read error. The chain joins TRBV11-2 to TRBJ2-5; D uncertain. CDR1 and CDR2 (germline): SGHAT, FQNNGV. The CDR3 extends over 14 amino acids. V was pared by 5 bases and J by 5 bases, with 15 bases between. Here the CDR3 reads CASSTRADGETQYF. The CDR3 DNA reads TGTGCCAGCAGCACTCGGGCAGATGGGGAGACCCAGTACTTC.

This rearrangement joins TRBV6-1 to TRBJ2-1; 9 bases are shared with TRBD2. The CDR3 has 18 residues. With 5 bases clipped from V and 13 bases from J, the junction kept 24 bases outside the gene matches. Germline V CDR1 and CDR2: MNHNS, SASEGT. Written as DNA, the CDR3 is TGTGCCAGCAGTAGCGGGGGACTCAGCGGGAGGCCGGGGTGGAGCCAGTTCTTC. Residues: CASSSGGLSGRPGWSQFF.

In regard to this clonotype: The junction and the germline gene differ at one end; a read error may be behind it. V and J are TRBV6-5 and TRBJ2-1, with a weak D call TRBD1 (6 bases). This CDR3 has 14 residues. The germline V gene encodes CDR1 MNHEY and CDR2 SVGAGI. The CDR3 loop reads CASSYSDYRDEHFF. CDR3 nucleotide sequence: TGTGCCAGCAGTTATTCGGATTACAGGGATGAGCATTTCTTC.

This clonotype has only a few counts. The junction departs from the called germline gene at one end, perhaps through a read error. The chain couples TRBV11-2 to TRBJ2-7; D gene uncertain. The CDR3 runs to 14 residues. Per the germline V gene, CDR1 is SGHAT and CDR2 is FQNNGV. This CDR3 reads CTSSLGHSSYEQYF. In DNA form, the CDR3 reads TGTACCAGCAGCTTAGGGCATAGTTCCTACGAGCAGTACTTC.

CDR3 DNA sequence: TGTGCCAGCAGTATAGAGGGGGCGTACTCACCCCTCCACTTT. Translation: CASSIEGAYSPLHF. The J gene is TRBJ1-6, the V gene TRBV12-3 or TRBV12-4, with 7 bases that match TRBD1. V shed 5 bases, J shed 10 bases, and the junction held 8 bases outside the gene matches. This CDR3 has 14 residues.

A remark on this clonotype: This CDR3 fails to terminate in the conserved phenylalanine or tryptophan, so it likely reflects a read error. The J gene is TRBJ2-7, the V gene TRBV6-6; 9 bases fit TRBD1. The CDR3 totals 15 residues. In germline, CDR1 is MNHNY, CDR2 SVGAGI (reference sequence). The CDR3 spells CVSSYQGQGSYEQYL. CDR3 in DNA: TGTGTCAGCAGTTACCAAGGACAGGGGTCCTACGAGCAGTACTTA.

This chain connects TRBV5-4 to TRBJ2-7; 9 nucleotides align to TRBD2. This CDR3 is built from 15 residues. The germline gives CDR1 SGHNT, CDR2 YYREEE (reference sequence). After removal of 6 bases from V and 4 bases from J, the junction contained 11 bases not matched to a gene. The CDR3 sequence is CASNYRLAEGYEQYF. The CDR3 DNA is TGTGCCAGCAACTATCGACTAGCGGAGGGGTACGAGCAGTACTTC.

This clonotype was recorded once. One base away lies a much larger clone, so this may be a sequencing read error. In DNA, the CDR3 is TGCAGTGCTAAAAGCGGGGGGAGGAATGAGCAGTTCTTC. Translated: CSAKSGGRNEQFF. This chain links TRBV20-1 with TRBJ2-1; 9 bases line up with TRBD2. Germline V gene sequence: CDR1 DFQATT, CDR2 SNEGSKA (reference sequence). This CDR3 has 13 residues. V shed 4 bases and J 7 bases; nucleotides not matched to a gene: 5.

With respect to this clonotype: At one end the junction does not follow the germline gene, possibly because of a read error. The gene calls are TRBV12-3 or TRBV12-4 and TRBJ1-1, with D tentatively TRBD1 (5 bases). This CDR3 is 13 amino acids long. DNA of the CDR3: TGTACCAGCAGCCCTACGAGGGGCACTGGAGCTTTCTTT. This sequence encodes CTSSPTRGTGAFF.

To note about this clonotype: This clone may be a read error of a much larger clone one base away. The CDR3 protein is CASSQDLGVGEQSF. CDR3 nucleotide sequence: TGTGCCAGCAGCCAAGATCTAGGGGTGGGTGAGCAGTCCTTC. This chain connects TRBV4-2 to TRBJ2-1, with D maybe TRBD1 (5 bases). Germline V gene lookup returns CDR1 LGHNA and CDR2 YNFKEQ. The CDR3 runs 14 residues.

This clonotype is a singleton in its sample. The V gene is TRBV6-5, the J gene TRBJ2-1, with D perhaps TRBD2 (5 bases). The germline V and J ends were trimmed by 4 bases and 1 base, with 11 bases remaining between them. This CDR3 spans 15 amino acids. Germline CDR1 reads MNHEY; CDR2 reads SVGAGI. The CDR3 spells CASSLLVGSYNEQFF. The CDR3 bases are TGTGCCAGCAGTTTACTAGTGGGGTCCTACAATGAGCAGTTCTTC.

This clonotype came up a few times. Given a much more abundant clone one base away, this may be a read error. The V call is TRBV20-1, the J call TRBJ2-6; D not certain. CDR1 and CDR2 (germline): DFQATT, SNEGSKA (reference sequence). The CDR3 runs 17 residues. In DNA, the CDR3 is TGCAGTGCTAGAGATCTAACGGAGAGCTCTGGGGTCAACGTCCTGACTTTC. Protein: CSARDLTESSGVNVLTF.

On this clonotype: Just one base apart from a much larger clone, this may be a read error. The chain employs TRBV5-4 and TRBJ2-5; D may be TRBD2 (6 bases). This CDR3 has 14 amino acids. CDR1 is SGHNT and CDR2 is YYREEE in the germline V gene (reference sequence). The CDR3 here is CARSLGGDQETQYF. DNA for the CDR3: TGTGCCAGGAGCTTAGGAGGGGACCAAGAGACCCAGTACTTC.

With regard to this clonotype: A read error may be the cause here, since a much bigger clone is one base away. The chain recombines TRBV20-1 with TRBJ2-1; D is possibly TRBD1 or TRBD2 (6 bases each). Trimming shortened V by 6 bases and J by 9 bases, and 21 bases separated the two germline ends. The CDR3 has 14 amino acids. Germline lookup yields CDR1 DFQATT and CDR2 SNEGSKA (reference sequence). This CDR3 is CSADGGARDIEQFF. CDR3 bases: TGCAGTGCCGACGGGGGAGCGAGGGACATTGAGCAGTTCTTC.

CDR3 sequence: CATSDQTAMNTGELFF. The CDR3 DNA is TGTGCCACCAGTGACCAGACCGCTATGAACACCGGGGAGCTGTTTTTT. The rearrangement uses TRBV24-1 and TRBJ2-2; D uncertain. The CDR3 loop spans 16 amino acids. Deletions cut 4 bases from V and 1 base from J, with 12 bases between. Germline-derived CDR1 and CDR2 are KGHDR and SFDVKD.

In the case of this clonotype: A read error may explain this, as a much larger clone is one base away. CDR3 residues: CPSSPGGGINNEQFF. For the CDR3, the DNA is TGTCCCAGCAGCCCGGGGGGGGGCATCAACAATGAGCAGTTCTTC. The chain combines TRBV6-2 or TRBV6-3 with TRBJ2-1, with 8 bases that match TRBD2. Germline CDR1 reads MNHEY; CDR2 reads SVGEGT. This CDR3 contains 15 residues.

This clonotype turned up a few times. This could be a read error, since a much larger clone is one nucleotide away. The chain couples TRBV11-3 to TRBJ2-7; the D is unclear. The V gene's germline CDR1 is SGHNT and CDR2 YENEEA. The CDR3 is made up of 15 amino acids. CDR3 residues: CANSLLSVAPYEQYF. The DNA for the CDR3 is TGTGCCAACAGCTTACTAAGCGTGGCCCCCTACGAGCAGTACTTC.

In its sample, this clonotype was seen many times. The J gene is TRBJ1-2, the V gene TRBV10-3; TRBD1 matches 9 bases. The length of the CDR3 is 14 residues. CDR1 and CDR2 (germline): ENHRY, SYGVKD. The J segment lost 5 bases and the V segment lost 7 bases, leaving 8 bases of the junction unmatched. The CDR3 bases are TGTGCCATCAAACAGGGGGCGAATAAGTATGGCTACACCTTC. It specifies CAIKQGANKYGYTF.